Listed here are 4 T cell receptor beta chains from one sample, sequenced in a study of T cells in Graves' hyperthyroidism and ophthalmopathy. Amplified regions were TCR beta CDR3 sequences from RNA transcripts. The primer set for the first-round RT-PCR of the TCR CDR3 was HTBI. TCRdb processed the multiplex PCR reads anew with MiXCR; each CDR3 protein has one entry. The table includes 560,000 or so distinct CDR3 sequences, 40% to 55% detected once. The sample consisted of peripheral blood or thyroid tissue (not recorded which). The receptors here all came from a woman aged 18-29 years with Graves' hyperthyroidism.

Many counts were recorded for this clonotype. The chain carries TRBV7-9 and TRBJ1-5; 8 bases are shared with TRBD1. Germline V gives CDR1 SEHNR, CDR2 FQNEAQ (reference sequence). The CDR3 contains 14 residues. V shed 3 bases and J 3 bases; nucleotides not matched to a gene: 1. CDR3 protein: CASSLDRVNQPQHF. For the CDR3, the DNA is TGTGCCAGCAGCTTGGACAGGGTCAATCAGCCCCAGCATTTT.

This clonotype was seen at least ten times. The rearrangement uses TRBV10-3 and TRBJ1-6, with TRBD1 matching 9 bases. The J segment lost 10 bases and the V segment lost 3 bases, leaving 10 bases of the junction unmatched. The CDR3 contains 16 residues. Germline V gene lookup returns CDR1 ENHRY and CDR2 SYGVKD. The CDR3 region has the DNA TGTGCCATCAGTGATTGGACAGGGGTTATAGGCTCACCCCTCCACTTT. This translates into CAISDWTGVIGSPLHF.

The CDR3 nucleotides are TGCAGTGCTAGAGATTTGGGGCAGCTAAGCTCCTATAATTCACCCCTCCACTTT. This gives the protein CSARDLGQLSSYNSPLHF. This rearrangement joins TRBV20-1 to TRBJ1-6, with D possibly matching TRBD1 (5 bases). The germline V gene has CDR1 DFQATT and CDR2 SNEGSKA (reference sequence). V was shortened by 0 bases and J by 0 bases, with 15 bases between the two germline ends. The length of the CDR3 is 18 residues.

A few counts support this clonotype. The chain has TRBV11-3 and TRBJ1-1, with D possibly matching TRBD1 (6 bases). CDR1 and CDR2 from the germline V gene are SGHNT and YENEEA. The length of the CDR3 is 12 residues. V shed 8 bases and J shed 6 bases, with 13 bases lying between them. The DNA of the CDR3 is TGTGCCAGCGGACTCCAGGGGTCTGAAGCTTTCTTT. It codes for CASGLQGSEAFF.